This TCR beta chain comes out of a study of identical twins. The CDR3 loop spans 16 amino acids. The germline V gene has CDR1 MNHEY and CDR2 SVGEGT. V was trimmed by 7 bases and J by 4 bases, leaving 20 bases between them. This clonotype showed up just a few times. TCRdb reprocessed the 5' RACE reads with MiXCR, giving one entry per CDR3 protein. The data contain under 1 million distinct CDR3 sequences, roughly 12% of them singletons. This sample also appeared in a second study, on yellow fever vaccine responses in identical twins.

The clonotype was recovered from a woman aged 18-35 years in good health. The V call is TRBV6-2 or TRBV6-3, the J call TRBJ1-5, with a possible D match to TRBD1 (5 bases). Input material: PBMCs. CDR3 region: CASTTRQTLGNQPQHF. DNA of the CDR3: TGTGCCAGCACCACACGACAGACTCTGGGGAATCAGCCCCAGCATTTT.